The present entry profiles one T cell receptor (beta chain) with its context. The data stem from a study of T cell changes during pregnancy in multiple sclerosis. V was trimmed by 2 bases and J by 9 bases, leaving 11 bases between them. The germline V gene encodes CDR1 MDHEN and CDR2 SYDVKM. The CDR3 spans 14 residues. Generated by immunoSEQ multiplex PCR, the TCRdb table keeps only in-frame clones and is missing some. The data contain approximately 50,000 clones, approximately 94% of them seen just once; the ten biggest clones take up 0.31%. This TCR was recovered from a female donor with multiple sclerosis, enrolled in a pregnancy study. The chain employs TRBV28 and TRBJ1-6, with D perhaps TRBD1 (5 bases). The sequencing used CD4+ T cells from peripheral blood mononuclear cells, collected in the third trimester of pregnancy. Here the CDR3 reads CASSLKGAGSPLHF. The CDR3 DNA sequence: TGTGCCAGCAGTTTAAAAGGGGCTGGTTCACCCCTCCACTTT.